This is a list of T cell receptor beta chains from one sample in a study of T cell changes during pregnancy in multiple sclerosis. Sequencing used immunoSEQ multiplex PCR; TCRdb keeps in-frame clones, though not all of them. The table shows tens of thousands of clones, with 90% to 95% occurring only once. The sequenced sample was CD4+ T cells from peripheral blood mononuclear cells, obtained in the second trimester of pregnancy. These TCRs come from a female donor with multiple sclerosis, enrolled in a pregnancy study. Each CDR3 is given with its conserved first and last residue. The D gene is left open where the match is weak. Clone size, where shown, is once, few, many, or a class for clones that have expanded.

V gene	CDR3 length	clone size	D gene	J gene	CDR3 protein	CDR3 DNA
TRBV6-5	15	-	-	TRBJ1-4	CASSYSKPGREKLFF	TGTGCCAGCAGTTACTCGAAACCAGGGCGTGAAAAACTGTTTTTT
TRBV7-2	14	-	TRBD1	TRBJ1-1	CASSLDGTGSVAFF	TGTGCCAGCAGCTTAGATGGGACAGGGTCGGTAGCTTTCTTT
TRBV7-8	18	-	-	TRBJ2-2	CASSLVTTAVANAGELFF	TGTGCCAGCAGCTTAGTCACGACAGCAGTGGCGAACGCCGGGGAGCTGTTTTTT
TRBV5-1	15	-	TRBD2	TRBJ2-3	CASSLMGLGTDTQYF	TGCGCCAGCAGCTTGATGGGACTAGGTACAGATACGCAGTATTTT
TRBV5-1	13	-	TRBD2	TRBJ2-7	CASTPIAGDEQYF	TGCGCCAGCACGCCGATCGCGGGGGACGAGCAGTACTTC
TRBV27	16	once	TRBD2	TRBJ2-1	CASSSLGAGEFAEQFF	TGTGCCAGCAGTTCCCTAGGAGCGGGAGAATTCGCTGAGCAGTTCTTC
TRBV6-1	15	-	-	TRBJ2-7	CASSANTNPTYEQYF	TGTGCCAGCAGTGCCAACACTAATCCCACCTACGAGCAGTACTTC
TRBV5-1	17	-	-	TRBJ2-2	CASSLGQGGWHTGELFF	TGCGCCAGCAGCTTGGGACAGGGAGGTTGGCACACCGGGGAGCTGTTTTTT
TRBV4-2	15	-	TRBD2	TRBJ2-7	CASSQDSQRGDEQYF	TGTGCCAGCAGCCAAGACAGCCAGCGGGGAGACGAGCAGTACTTC
TRBV5-6	13	-	-	TRBJ1-1	CASNIWRGTEAFF	TGTGCCAGCAACATCTGGAGGGGTACTGAAGCTTTCTTT
TRBV5-1	15	few	TRBD1	TRBJ2-2	CASSLQGQKTGELFF	TGCGCCAGCAGCTTGCAGGGACAGAAGACCGGGGAGCTGTTTTTT
TRBV27	14	-	TRBD1	TRBJ1-6	CASSFRDSNSPLHF	TGTGCCAGCAGTTTCCGGGACAGCAATTCACCCCTCCACTTT
TRBV18	14	-	-	TRBJ1-1	CASSPREGHSEAFF	TGTGCCAGCTCACCACGCGAGGGCCACAGTGAAGCTTTCTTT
TRBV5-8	15	-	TRBD1	TRBJ1-2	CASSLTGTANYGYTF	TGTGCCAGCAGCCTAACCGGGACAGCTAACTATGGCTACACCTTC
TRBV18	15	few	TRBD1	TRBJ1-5	CASSQGQVGGQPQHF	TGTGCCAGCTCCCAAGGACAGGTGGGAGGTCAGCCCCAGCATTTT
TRBV11-2	12	-	-	TRBJ2-7	CASSPFLYEQYF	TGTGCCAGCAGCCCCTTTTTGTACGAGCAGTACTTC
TRBV5-8	15	-	TRBD1	TRBJ1-4	CASSRGQGAAEKLFF	TGTGCCAGCAGCCGAGGACAGGGGGCGGCTGAAAAACTGTTTTTT
TRBV7-7	14	once	TRBD1	TRBJ2-2	CASSPGTGVGELFF	TGTGCCAGCAGCCCCGGGACAGGAGTCGGGGAGCTGTTTTTT
TRBV5-5	14	-	TRBD1	TRBJ1-3	CAWRGTGTGNTIYF	TGTGCCTGGAGAGGGACAGGGACTGGAAACACCATATATTTT
TRBV18	17	-	-	TRBJ2-4	CASSPSQTFSGSNIQYF	TGTGCCAGCTCACCCTCACAGACATTCTCGGGGTCAAACATTCAGTACTTC
TRBV30	14	-	TRBD1	TRBJ1-5	CAWGGQTPNQPQHF	TGTGCCTGGGGGGGACAGACTCCCAATCAGCCCCAGCATTTT
TRBV30	19	-	TRBD1	TRBJ1-2	CAWSLISDRAPTPFYGYTF	TGTGCCTGGAGTCTAATCTCGGACAGGGCTCCAACACCCTTTTATGGCTACACCTTC
TRBV6-5	14	-	TRBD1	TRBJ2-6	CASSSGTGANVLTF	TGTGCCAGCAGTTCCGGGACAGGCGCCAACGTCCTGACTTTC
TRBV19	15	-	TRBD1	TRBJ1-1	CASSRWTGRDTEAFF	TGTGCCAGTAGTCGCTGGACAGGGCGGGACACTGAAGCTTTCTTT
TRBV7-9	15	-	-	TRBJ2-6	CASSSYASGANVLTF	TGTGCCAGCAGCTCATACGCGTCTGGGGCCAACGTCCTGACTTTC
TRBV7-9	11	-	TRBD1	TRBJ1-1	CASSGQGQAFF	TGTGCCAGCAGCGGACAGGGCCAAGCTTTCTTT
TRBV18	13	-	-	TRBJ1-1	CASSPLRDTEAFF	TGTGCCAGCTCCCCCTTGAGGGACACTGAAGCTTTCTTT
TRBV7-9	16	-	TRBD2	TRBJ2-3	CASSLALGGRADTQYF	TGTGCCAGCAGCTTAGCGCTGGGCGGGAGGGCAGATACGCAGTATTTT
TRBV2	15	once	TRBD2	TRBJ2-7	CASSALAGGTYEQYF	TGTGCCAGCAGTGCCCTAGCGGGAGGAACCTACGAGCAGTACTTC
TRBV6-5	15	-	TRBD1	TRBJ2-7	CASSYSKNRGYEQYF	TGTGCCAGCAGTTACTCGAAGAACAGGGGCTACGAGCAGTACTTC
TRBV7-2	15	-	TRBD2	TRBJ2-7	CASSATSGRRYEQYF	TGTGCCAGCAGCGCCACTAGCGGGAGGCGATACGAGCAGTACTTC
TRBV10-2	17	-	TRBD2	TRBJ2-1	CASSAPSLAGSYNEQFF	TGCGCCAGCAGTGCCCCCTCTCTAGCGGGCTCCTACAATGAGCAGTTCTTC
TRBV12-5	12	-	-	TRBJ2-2	CASGLGAGELFF	TGTGCTAGTGGTTTAGGAGCCGGGGAGCTGTTTTTT
TRBV4-3	15	-	TRBD1	TRBJ2-4	CASSQGRQGANIQYF	TGCGCCAGCAGCCAAGGCCGACAGGGGGCAAACATTCAGTACTTC
TRBV10-3	15	-	TRBD1	TRBJ2-5	CAISDATGEGETQYF	TGTGCCATCAGTGATGCAACAGGGGAAGGAGAGACCCAGTACTTC
TRBV19	15	-	TRBD1	TRBJ2-1	CASSIEGQGYNEQFF	TGTGCCAGTAGTATCGAAGGACAGGGATACAATGAGCAGTTCTTC
TRBV7-2	15	-	TRBD1	TRBJ2-3	CASSPGQGGTDTQYF	TGTGCCAGCAGCCCAGGACAGGGGGGCACAGATACGCAGTATTTT
TRBV5-4	14	-	-	TRBJ1-5	CASSSGVVDQPQHF	TGTGCCAGCAGCTCAGGGGTAGTGGATCAGCCCCAGCATTTT
TRBV5-1	14	-	-	TRBJ2-3	CASSFGGKGNTQYF	TGCGCCAGCAGCTTCGGCGGGAAGGGGAATACGCAGTATTTT
TRBV6-6	14	-	-	TRBJ1-2	CASSYSTLNYGYTF	TGTGCCAGCAGTTACTCGACACTCAACTATGGCTACACCTTC
TRBV7-2	15	once	TRBD1	TRBJ2-7	CASSFQPGTGYEQYF	TGTGCCAGCAGCTTCCAGCCCGGGACAGGCTACGAGCAGTACTTC
TRBV6-6	15	-	TRBD1	TRBJ2-7	CASRDPGGAVYEQYF	TGTGCCAGCAGAGACCCAGGGGGCGCGGTCTACGAGCAGTACTTC
TRBV5-8	15	-	TRBD2	TRBJ2-4	CASSFGRGVRYIQYF	TGTGCCAGCAGCTTCGGGCGGGGGGTGCGATACATTCAGTACTTC
TRBV7-2	15	-	-	TRBJ1-2	CASSSPDSRRYGYTF	TGTGCCAGCAGCTCCCCCGACAGCCGGCGGTATGGCTACACCTTC
TRBV29-1	16	-	TRBD2	TRBJ2-1	CSVDAASGRTYNEQFF	TGCAGCGTTGATGCGGCTAGCGGGAGAACCTACAATGAGCAGTTCTTC
TRBV19	14	-	-	TRBJ2-4	CASSSTLTANIQYF	TGTGCCAGTAGTTCGACACTGACAGCGAACATTCAGTACTTC
TRBV27	15	-	TRBD1	TRBJ1-2	CASSLTGQVTGGYTF	TGTGCCAGCAGTTTAACGGGACAGGTCACAGGGGGCTACACCTTC
TRBV18	13	-	TRBD1	TRBJ1-2	CASSPRQGYGYTF	TGTGCCAGCTCACCCCGACAGGGGTATGGCTACACCTTC
TRBV4-1	13	once	-	TRBJ2-2	CASSRDFGGELFF	TGCGCCAGCAGCCGCGACTTCGGCGGGGAGCTGTTTTTT
TRBV9	15	-	TRBD1	TRBJ1-2	CASSAPTGTGDGYTF	TGTGCCAGCAGCGCCCCTACCGGGACAGGGGACGGCTACACCTTC
TRBV27	14	-	-	TRBJ2-7	CASRLDRLSYEQYF	TGTGCCAGCAGATTGGACAGACTCTCCTACGAGCAGTACTTC
TRBV2	13	-	-	TRBJ1-2	CASSEFPGNGYTF	TGTGCCAGCAGTGAATTCCCAGGGAATGGCTACACCTTC
TRBV11-2	14	once	-	TRBJ2-5	CASSFFGNQETQYF	TGTGCCAGCAGCTTTTTCGGGAACCAAGAGACCCAGTACTTC
TRBV14	19	-	TRBD2	TRBJ2-3	CASSQDLGLAGPSWDTQYF	TGTGCCAGCAGCCAAGATCTGGGACTAGCGGGACCTTCCTGGGATACGCAGTATTTT
TRBV2	16	-	TRBD1	TRBJ1-1	CASSDGQGAQVGEAFF	TGTGCCAGCAGTGACGGCCAGGGGGCTCAGGTAGGGGAAGCTTTCTTT